These 31 T cell receptor beta chains originate from one sample sequenced in a study of shared clonotypes between healthy human individuals. Assay used: immunoSEQ multiplex PCR; TCRdb lists only in-frame clones, some missing. The sample consists of around 500,000 clones, 65% to 80% of them appearing once. Sequencing input: PBMCs. These receptor sequences come from a woman aged 40 to 50 in good health. Some clones in this sample may be carry-over from other donors' samples.

This clone was detected ten times or more. The J gene is TRBJ2-3, the V gene TRBV6-4; D is unclear. Trimming shortened V by 3 bases and J by 2 bases, and 9 bases separated the two germline ends. From germline, CDR1 is MRHNA and CDR2 SNTAGT. The CDR3 has 14 residues. CDR3 bases: TGTGCCAGCAGTGAGACCGGGCCCACAGATACGCAGTATTTT. Amino acid sequence: CASSETGPTDTQYF.

The chain has TRBV27 and TRBJ1-2; D gene unclear. The V end lost 5 bases, the J end lost 8 bases, and 21 bases lay between the germline ends. CDR1 MNHEY and CDR2 SMNVEV come from the germline V gene (reference sequence). The CDR3 totals 15 residues. The CDR3, as DNA: TGTGCCAGCAGTCCCTACCTGACCTTCTCGGGGGGCTACACCTTC. Protein: CASSPYLTFSGGYTF.

The rearrangement joins TRBV19 to TRBJ2-2; 10 bases match TRBD2. Per the germline V gene, CDR1 is LNHDA and CDR2 is SQIVND (reference sequence). The CDR3 has 15 residues. V lost 9 bases, J lost 3 bases, and 7 bases stayed unmatched. The DNA for the CDR3 is TGTGCCAGCGCTAAACTAGCGGGATACACCGGGGAGCTGTTTTTT. Translation: CASAKLAGYTGELFF.

The rearrangement links TRBV7-8 to TRBJ2-7, with a weak D call TRBD2 (6 bases). The V and J ends lost 1 base and 7 bases respectively, with 11 bases between them. Germline V gives CDR1 SGHVS, CDR2 FQNEAQ. This CDR3 is built from 13 residues. CDR3 DNA: TGTGCCAGCAGCTTAGGGGGCCGGGGGGAGCAGTACTTC. It translates to CASSLGGRGEQYF. The full variable domain, in which reference TRBV7-8 and TRBJ2-7 provide the parts outside the CDR3, is GAGVSQSPRYKVAKRGQDVALRCDPISGHVSLFWYQQALGQGPEFLTYFQNEAQLDKSGLPSDRFFAERPEGSVSTLKIQRTQQEDSAVYLCASSLGGRGEQYFGPGTRLTVT.

This clone has only one observation. J is TRBJ2-7 and V is TRBV5-1, with 9 bases lining up with TRBD1. In germline, CDR1 is SGHRS, CDR2 YFSETQ. Germline trimming cut 0 bases from V and 4 bases from J; bases unmatched to any gene: 5. The CDR3 is 15 amino acids. In nucleotides, the CDR3 is TGCGCCAGCAGCTTGGAAGGGACAGGGTGGTACGAGCAGTACTTC. Residues: CASSLEGTGWYEQYF.

The V and J genes are TRBV19 and TRBJ1-1; no clear D gene. The CDR3 loop spans 12 amino acids. The V and J ends lost 9 bases and 7 bases respectively, with 15 bases between them. Per the germline V gene, CDR1 is LNHDA and CDR2 is SQIVND (reference sequence). In nucleotides, the CDR3 is TGTGCCAGCCAGACGGCGTTTTATGAAGCTTTCTTT. This encodes CASQTAFYEAFF.

This clone turned up a few times. This chain uses TRBV5-1 with TRBJ1-1; D perhaps matches TRBD1 (5 bases). This CDR3 is built from 15 residues. V lost 0 bases and J lost 1, with 10 bases in between. Germline V lookup: CDR1 SGHRS, CDR2 YFSETQ. In DNA form, the CDR3 reads TGCGCCAGCAGCTTGGGGGGGAGCCCGAACACTGAAGCTTTCTTT. This sequence encodes CASSLGGSPNTEAFF.

V is TRBV6-6 and J is TRBJ1-4; D ambiguous. Trimming removed 4 bases from V and 0 bases from J, with 12 bases in between. The V gene's germline CDR1 is MNHNY and CDR2 SVGAGI (reference sequence). This CDR3 is built from 16 residues. CDR3 amino acids: CASSSPETSTNEKLFF. In nucleotides, the CDR3 is TGTGCCAGCAGTTCCCCTGAGACTTCAACTAATGAAAAACTGTTTTTT.

The count of this clone is one. CDR3: CASSPGQSSNQPQHF. For the CDR3, the DNA is TGTGCCAGCAGCCCGGGACAGTCCAGCAATCAGCCCCAGCATTTT. V and J are TRBV7-8 and TRBJ1-5; 7 nucleotides match TRBD1. CDR1 is SGHVS, CDR2 FQNEAQ, per germline. V shed 5 bases and J 1 base; nucleotides not matched to a gene: 5. This CDR3 is 15 amino acids long.

The chain joins TRBV18 to TRBJ2-1; D might be TRBD2 (5 bases). Trimming took off 3 bases at V and 1 base at J, with 10 bases between the two ends. The germline CDR1 and CDR2 sequences are KGHSH and LQKENI. This CDR3 contains 15 residues. The DNA for the CDR3 is TGTGCCAGCTCACCTGAGCGGTATTCCTACAATGAGCAGTTCTTC. Translated, it gives CASSPERYSYNEQFF.

The rearrangement links TRBV7-6 to TRBJ2-7; weak D call: TRBD1 (6 bases). Germline CDR1 and CDR2: SGHVS and FNYEAQ. The V and J ends lost 1 base and 7 bases respectively, with 11 bases between them. The CDR3 covers 13 residues. The CDR3 coding sequence is TGTGCCAGCAGCTTAGTCAGGGGTGATGAGCAGTACTTC. Translated: CASSLVRGDEQYF.

This clone was detected only once. The J gene is TRBJ2-7, the V gene TRBV7-9; no reliable D call. There are 13 residues in the CDR3. V was trimmed by 5 bases and J by 2 bases, leaving 10 bases between them. Germline V CDR1 and CDR2: SEHNR, FQNEAQ (reference sequence). The DNA of the CDR3 is TGTGCCAGCAGCCCGGACGGGCCCTACGAGCAGTACTTC. Its protein product is CASSPDGPYEQYF. The full variable domain, in which reference TRBV7-9 and TRBJ2-7 provide the parts outside the CDR3, is DTGVSQNPRHKITKRGQNVTFRCDPISEHNRLYWYRQTLGQGPEFLTYFQNEAQLEKSRLLSDRFSAERPKGSFSTLEIQRTEQGDSAMYLCASSPDGPYEQYFGPGTRLTVT.

In regard to this clone: This likely came from a read error, as a far larger clone is one base away. At the DNA level, this CDR3 is encoded by other sequences in the same sample as well. The V call is TRBV4-1, the J call TRBJ2-7; D could derive from TRBD1 or TRBD2 (5 bases each). This CDR3 spans 16 amino acids. Germline V lookup: CDR1 MGHRA, CDR2 YSYEKL. V was cut by 0 bases and J by 6 bases, with 18 bases left in between. CDR3 sequence (DNA): TGCGCCAGCAGCCAAGACTCGAGGACGCAGAGGGGCGAGCAGTACTTC. Its translation: CASSQDSRTQRGEQYF.

This clone was detected a few times. V usage is TRBV4-3 and J usage is TRBJ1-2; D remains unclear. CDR1 and CDR2 from the germline V gene are LGHNA and YSLEER. This CDR3 region has 12 residues. V lost 0 bases and J lost 6, with 5 bases in between. This CDR3 reads CASSQDRNGYTF. DNA of the CDR3: TGCGCCAGCAGCCAAGATCGGAATGGCTACACCTTC.

The chain joins TRBV29-1 to TRBJ1-4; tentatively, D is TRBD1 (6 bases). Per the germline V gene, CDR1 is SQVTM and CDR2 is ANQGSEA. This CDR3 is 12 amino acids long. Trimming left V 5 bases short and J 5 bases short, with 9 bases between. The chain's CDR3 is CSVRGANEKLFF. The CDR3, as DNA: TGCAGCGTTCGGGGGGCCAATGAAAAACTGTTTTTT.

The V and J genes are TRBV7-9 and TRBJ2-1, with TRBD1 identical over 9 bases. Germline CDR1 reads SEHNR; CDR2 reads FQNEAQ (reference sequence). Unmatched junction bases numbered 11, after V lost 4 bases and J lost 4 bases. The CDR3 extends over 17 amino acids. This chain's CDR3 is CASSYATGGAFYNEQFF. For the CDR3, the DNA is TGTGCCAGCAGCTATGCAACAGGGGGCGCTTTTTACAATGAGCAGTTCTTC.

In its sample, this clone was seen a few times. This chain links TRBV4-2 with TRBJ1-3; D is unresolved. This CDR3 is built from 13 residues. Per germline, CDR1 LGHNA and CDR2 YNFKEQ. V lost 4 bases and J 2 bases, leaving 6 bases between the germline ends. CDR3 coding DNA: TGTGCCAGCAGCCCCAAACCTGGAAACACCATATATTTT. Its translation is CASSPKPGNTIYF.

V is TRBV5-1 and J is TRBJ2-1; 9 bases match TRBD2. V lost 4 bases to trimming and J lost 8 bases; unmatched junction nucleotides: 13. CDR3 size: 16 residues. Looked up from germline, CDR1 is SGHRS and CDR2 is YFSETQ. The CDR3 bases are TGCGCCAGCAGCCCAAGGGGACTAGCAGGCGTCGATGAGCAGTTCTTC. It encodes CASSPRGLAGVDEQFF.

A word on this clone: Other DNA sequences in this sample translate to the same CDR3. The V call is TRBV5-1, the J call TRBJ2-5; D perhaps matches TRBD2 (7 bases). Germline CDR1 is SGHRS and CDR2 is YFSETQ. The CDR3 is 14 residues long. The V gene lost 2 bases and the J gene lost 1 base, with 9 bases spanning the gap. The CDR3 here is CASSFGGPQETQYF. In DNA, the CDR3 is TGCGCCAGCAGCTTCGGGGGGCCCCAAGAGACCCAGTACTTC.

The V gene is TRBV7-9, the J gene TRBJ2-2, with D unclear. V lost 7 bases and J lost 1, with 13 bases in between. The CDR3 spans 15 residues. Per the germline V gene, CDR1 is SEHNR and CDR2 is FQNEAQ (reference sequence). The chain's CDR3 is CASTGFRGNTGELFF. For the CDR3, the DNA is TGTGCCAGCACCGGCTTCCGCGGGAACACCGGGGAGCTGTTTTTT.

The chain combines TRBV7-9 with TRBJ2-3; 13 bases match TRBD2. The CDR3 totals 14 residues. From germline, CDR1 is SEHNR and CDR2 FQNEAQ (reference sequence). V lost 5 bases, J lost 7 bases, and 3 bases stayed unmatched. CDR3 nucleotide sequence: TGTGCCAGCAGCAGGACTAGCGGGAGATATACGCAGTATTTT. It codes for CASSRTSGRYTQYF.

The J gene is TRBJ2-5, the V gene TRBV4-2, with D perhaps given as TRBD1 or TRBD2 (5 bases each). The CDR3 is 16 amino acids. V lost 0 bases, J lost 1 base, and 12 bases lay in between. Germline-derived CDR1 and CDR2 are LGHNA and YNFKEQ. CDR3 DNA: TGTGCCAGCAGCCAAGAATGGGCCGGGGCCCAAGAGACCCAGTACTTC. Its translation: CASSQEWAGAQETQYF.

The chain recombines TRBV29-1 with TRBJ2-3; 8 positions agree with TRBD2. CDR3 length: 15 residues. Germline CDR1 and CDR2: SQVTM and ANQGSEA. Losses at the gene ends were 6 bases for V and 1 base for J; bases not matched to a gene: 9. This CDR3 reads CSVAPGGVGTDTQYF. CDR3 DNA sequence: TGCAGCGTGGCCCCGGGGGGGGTCGGCACAGATACGCAGTATTTT.

The chain is built from TRBV7-3 and TRBJ2-3; TRBD1 aligns across 9 bases. The CDR3 runs 14 residues. The germline CDR1 and CDR2 sequences are SGHTA and FQGTGA. V lost 5 bases and J lost 3; bases outside the gene matches: 3. CDR3 sequence (DNA): TGTGCCAGCAGCGCACAGGGGGCGACAGATACGCAGTATTTT. Amino acids: CASSAQGATDTQYF.

The chain carries TRBV29-1 and TRBJ2-2; the D gene is possibly TRBD1 (7 bases). This CDR3 has 14 amino acids. Germline V gives CDR1 SQVTM, CDR2 ANQGSEA. Deletions cut 6 bases from V and 3 bases from J, with 14 bases between. The CDR3 is CSVQAGGYTGELFF. The CDR3 nucleotides read TGCAGCGTCCAGGCAGGGGGGTACACCGGGGAGCTGTTTTTT.

The chain carries TRBV4-1 and TRBJ2-3; D may be TRBD1 (5 bases). This CDR3 has 16 amino acids. CDR1 is MGHRA and CDR2 is YSYEKL in the germline V gene. Trimming cost V 1 base and J 0 bases, with 11 bases left between them. The CDR3 loop reads CASSQVVGPSTDTQYF. CDR3 nucleotide sequence: TGCGCCAGCAGCCAAGTTGTGGGGCCTAGCACAGATACGCAGTATTTT.

This chain uses TRBV4-2 with TRBJ2-7; possibly TRBD1 for D (6 bases). The CDR3 length is 15 residues. Germline assignment: CDR1 LGHNA and CDR2 YNFKEQ. Trimming pared 3 bases from V and 2 bases from J, leaving 14 bases between. CDR3 protein: CASSQRQGSPYEQYF. CDR3 sequence (DNA): TGTGCCAGCAGCCAGCGCCAGGGGTCCCCCTACGAGCAGTACTTC.

The rearrangement links TRBV27 to TRBJ2-2, with D possibly being TRBD1 (6 bases). CDR1 is MNHEY, CDR2 SMNVEV, per germline (reference sequence). This CDR3 region has 16 residues. Trimming shortened V by 6 bases and J by 0 bases, and 14 bases separated the two germline ends. The CDR3 DNA follows: TGTGCCAGCAGCCCCCGGACAGTCCCGAACACCGGGGAGCTGTTTTTT. This gives the protein CASSPRTVPNTGELFF.

V and J are TRBV27 and TRBJ1-3, with D tentatively TRBD1 (6 bases). Germline V CDR1 and CDR2: MNHEY, SMNVEV (reference sequence). CDR3 length equals 14 residues. With 3 bases removed from V and 4 bases from J, the gap between germline ends came to 10 bases. The CDR3 region has the DNA TGTGCCAGCAGTTTTTGGGGGCCCGGAAACACCATATATTTT. Translation gives CASSFWGPGNTIYF.

The J gene is TRBJ2-1, the V gene TRBV15; D is uncertain. The V gene's germline CDR1 is LNHNV and CDR2 YYDKDF (reference sequence). V was cut by 0 bases and J by 5 bases, with 11 bases left in between. This CDR3 has 15 amino acids. Here the CDR3 reads CATSRERWGNNEQFF. CDR3 in DNA: TGTGCCACCAGCAGAGAGAGGTGGGGTAACAATGAGCAGTTCTTC.

The chain recombines TRBV5-1 with TRBJ1-2, with 9 bases fitting TRBD1. This CDR3 spans 17 amino acids. CDR1 and CDR2 from the germline V gene are SGHRS and YFSETQ. The V and J ends lost 4 bases and 4 bases, in that order; junction bases with no gene match: 14. CDR3 residues: CASSPGTGRMSPYGYTF. The CDR3 coding sequence is TGCGCCAGCAGCCCTGGGACAGGGAGGATGAGTCCCTATGGCTACACCTTC.